Below are 11 T cell receptor beta chains sequenced from a single sample in a study of beta chain features in type 1 diabetes. What was sequenced were expressed TCRB transcripts, since all of the isolated RNA had been reverse transcribed. Sequencing was performed with immunoSEQ multiplex PCR; in TCRdb, only in-frame clones are kept and a portion is missing. The sample consists of fewer than 200,000 clones, around 8.5% of them appearing once. The sequencing input was central memory CD4+ T cells from blood. Every receptor here comes from a man aged 18 to 30 in good health.

The sample holds a few counts of this clone. This specimen includes other DNA sequences encoding the same CDR3. DNA of the CDR3: TGTGCCAGTAGTTCGACAGGGCACTATGGCTACACCTTC. This encodes CASSSTGHYGYTF. The chain couples TRBV19 to TRBJ1-2; TRBD1 aligns across 7 bases. Trimming removed 5 bases from V and 3 bases from J; junction bases left unmatched: 3. Germline CDR1 reads LNHDA; CDR2 reads SQIVND (reference sequence). The CDR3 runs 13 residues.

In this sample, this clone turned up a few times. The V and J genes are TRBV30 and TRBJ2-3, with a possible D match to TRBD1 (6 bases). CDR1 is GTSNPN and CDR2 is SVGIG in the germline V gene (reference sequence). This CDR3 has 13 residues. V lost 5 bases and J 7 bases, leaving 16 bases between the germline ends. The CDR3 sequence is CAWGFPGHYTQYF. The CDR3 DNA reads as TGTGCCTGGGGTTTCCCGGGACACTATACGCAGTATTTT.

This clone was detected only a few times. CDR3 loop: CASRSTATAEAGNTIYF. The CDR3 DNA is TGTGCCAGCAGATCGACAGCGACAGCCGAGGCCGGAAACACCATATATTTT. This sequence joins TRBV5-6 and TRBJ1-3; possibly TRBD1 for D (5 bases). The CDR3 is made up of 17 amino acids. Between the trimmed V and J ends, which lost 5 bases and 4 bases, there was a span of 22 bases. CDR1 SGHDT and CDR2 YYEEEE come from the germline V gene.

This clone was observed a few times. CDR3 nucleotide sequence: TGTGCCAGCAGTTACCTCCCCGGGGGCCAAGAGACCCAGTACTTC. Its protein product is CASSYLPGGQETQYF. The chain uses TRBV6-5 and TRBJ2-5, with D maybe TRBD2 (6 bases). Trimming removed 2 bases at V and 1 base at J, with 11 bases between. Germline-derived CDR1 and CDR2 are MNHEY and SVGAGI. CDR3 length: 15 amino acids.

This clone was seen at least ten times. This chain links TRBV9 with TRBJ2-1, with 7 bases fitting TRBD1. CDR1 and CDR2 (germline): SGDLS, YYNGEE. V lost 4 bases, J lost 5 bases, and 9 bases stayed unmatched. The CDR3 contains 15 residues. The CDR3 region is CASSPHGDSNNEQFF. The CDR3 bases are TGTGCCAGCAGCCCCCATGGGGACAGCAACAATGAGCAGTTCTTC.

This clone was detected a few times. The identical CDR3 is also encoded by other nucleotide sequences in the sample. The chain couples TRBV2 to TRBJ2-2, with a tentative D call TRBD2 (6 bases). The germline CDR1 and CDR2 sequences are SNHLY and FYNNEI. V was trimmed by 6 bases and J by 5 bases, leaving 16 bases between them. This CDR3 is 15 amino acids long. Written as DNA, the CDR3 is TGTGCCAGCAGCCCTCGGAGGGGCAGGACCGGGGAGCTGTTTTTT. Translated: CASSPRRGRTGELFF.

In its sample, this clone was seen a few times. J is TRBJ1-1 and V is TRBV2, with TRBD1 matching 7 bases. The V gene end was trimmed by 6 bases and the J gene end by 0 bases; junction bases not matched to a gene: 7. Germline assignment: CDR1 SNHLY and CDR2 FYNNEI. There are 15 residues in the CDR3. CDR3 nucleotide sequence: TGTGCCAGCAGAAACATAGGGACAGTGAACACTGAAGCTTTCTTT. Its translation: CASRNIGTVNTEAFF.

This clone came up a few times. The V gene is TRBV9, the J gene TRBJ2-1; possibly TRBD1 for D (5 bases). The CDR3 runs 15 residues. Germline CDR1 reads SGDLS; CDR2 reads YYNGEE. Trimming cost V 6 bases and J 1 base, with 14 bases left between them. Written as DNA, the CDR3 is TGTGCCAGCACCGCGACAGATTATTCCTACAATGAGCAGTTCTTC. Its translation: CASTATDYSYNEQFF.

V and J are TRBV4-3 and TRBJ1-2; D may be TRBD1 (5 bases). The CDR3 runs 16 residues. V was shortened by 0 bases and J by 3 bases, with 14 bases between the two germline ends. Germline loops: CDR1 LGHNA, CDR2 YSLEER. This CDR3 reads CASSQDLGGADYGYTF. For the CDR3, the DNA is TGCGCCAGCAGCCAAGATCTGGGGGGAGCGGACTATGGCTACACCTTC.

The V and J genes are TRBV5-8 and TRBJ2-7, with D tentatively TRBD1 (6 bases). This CDR3 spans 14 amino acids. CDR1 and CDR2 from the germline V gene are SGHTS and YDEGEE. V lost 2 bases and J 5 bases, leaving 14 bases between the germline ends. The CDR3 protein is CASSFGTPRHEQYF. The CDR3 nucleotides are TGTGCCAGCAGCTTCGGGACACCTCGCCACGAGCAGTACTTC.

The rearrangement links TRBV7-3 to TRBJ2-2; 11 nucleotides match TRBD2. The CDR3 is 15 residues long. Germline trimming cut 5 bases from V and 7 bases from J; bases unmatched to any gene: 6. Germline-derived CDR1 and CDR2 are SGHTA and FQGTGA. CDR3 protein: CASSTSLAGGGELFF. CDR3 DNA sequence: TGTGCCAGCAGCACATCCCTAGCGGGAGGCGGGGAGCTGTTTTTT. Based on the CDR3 plus reference TRBV7-3 and TRBJ2-2, the full variable domain is GAGVSQTPSNKVTEKGKYVELRCDPISGHTALYWYRQSLGQGPEFLIYFQGTGAADDSGLPNDRFFAVRPEGSVSTLKIQRTERGDSAVYLCASSTSLAGGGELFFGEGSRLTVL.